The rows below give T cell receptor beta chains drawn from one sample of a study of technical replicates of blood from a handful of donors. The method was immunoSEQ multiplex PCR; TCRdb's version includes in-frame clones alone and lacks a portion of them. The table has more than 95,000 clones, 95% seen once. What was sequenced was T cells isolated from PBMCs. The receptors derive from a human donor in good health. Both conserved end residues are part of each CDR3. D genes are given only for firm matches. Clone size is given for some rows only: seen once, a few or many times, or a class if the clone is expanded.

D	length	size	V	J	CDR3	DNA
TRBD2	15	.	TRBV4-2	TRBJ2-7	CASSPLAGKSYEQYF	TGTGCCAGCAGCCCCCTAGCGGGAAAATCCTACGAGCAGTACTTC
.	16	.	TRBV18	TRBJ2-5	CASSPLGSTSQETQYF	TGTGCCAGCTCCCCGTTGGGCAGCACAAGCCAAGAGACCCAGTACTTC
TRBD1	15	.	TRBV7-6	TRBJ2-7	CASSLGGTGGYEQYF	TGTGCCAGCAGCTTAGGTGGGACAGGGGGCTACGAGCAGTACTTC
TRBD1	17	.	TRBV4-1	TRBJ1-3	CASSQQGDSVTGNTIYF	TGCGCCAGCAGCCAACAAGGGGACAGCGTTACTGGAAACACCATATATTTT
.	14	.	TRBV10-3	TRBJ2-7	CAISETTQAYEQYF	TGTGCCATCAGTGAGACGACGCAGGCCTACGAGCAGTACTTC
TRBD1	17	once	TRBV7-9	TRBJ1-2	CASSFPGQGPSNYGYTF	TGTGCCAGCAGCTTCCCGGGACAGGGCCCTTCTAACTATGGCTACACCTTC
TRBD2	15	few	TRBV5-6	TRBJ2-3	CASSRTSGITDTQYF	TGTGCCAGCAGTCGGACTAGCGGGATCACAGATACGCAGTATTTT
TRBD2	16	.	TRBV5-1	TRBJ2-2	CASSFSLAGASGELFF	TGCGCCAGCAGCTTTTCCCTAGCGGGAGCGTCCGGGGAGCTGTTTTTT
.	13	once	TRBV19	TRBJ1-2	CASSHSQGYGYTF	TGTGCCAGTAGTCATTCACAGGGATATGGCTACACCTTC
TRBD1	17	.	TRBV5-8	TRBJ1-1	CASSTLGDRGGSTEAFF	TGTGCCAGCAGCACCCTGGGGGACAGGGGAGGCAGCACTGAAGCTTTCTTT
.	20	once	TRBV27	TRBJ1-6	CASSLSVFEWREGNNSPLHF	TGTGCCAGCAGTTTATCTGTTTTTGAGTGGAGGGAGGGGAATAATTCACCCCTCCACTTT
TRBD2	22	once	TRBV4-2	TRBJ2-1	CASSQDPTSGRYHLSSYNEQFF	TGTGCCAGCAGCCAAGACCCGACTAGCGGGAGGTACCACCTTAGCTCCTACAATGAGCAGTTCTTC
.	12	.	TRBV14	TRBJ1-2	CASSQSAYGYTF	TGTGCCAGCAGCCAAAGCGCCTATGGCTACACCTTC
TRBD2	17	.	TRBV18	TRBJ2-1	CASSPPSAGGSYNEQFF	TGTGCCAGCTCACCACCGTCCGCGGGAGGGTCCTACAATGAGCAGTTCTTC
.	13	once	TRBV28	TRBJ2-1	CASSFGTYNEQFF	TGTGCCAGCAGTTTTGGCACCTACAATGAGCAGTTCTTC
.	15	.	TRBV6-6	TRBJ1-2	CASSPWDKANYGYTF	TGTGCCAGCAGTCCATGGGACAAGGCTAACTATGGCTACACCTTC
.	12	.	TRBV7-8	TRBJ2-7	CASSLAGPEQYF	TGTGCCAGCAGCTTAGCCGGTCCGGAGCAGTACTTC
.	16	.	TRBV4-1	TRBJ2-3	CASSMRGQSNTDTQYF	TGCGCCAGCAGCATGAGAGGTCAATCCAACACAGATACGCAGTATTTT
TRBD2	16	.	TRBV19	TRBJ2-7	CASSSWTSGSFNEQYF	TGTGCCAGTAGTAGTTGGACTAGCGGGAGTTTCAACGAGCAGTACTTC
.	14	.	TRBV5-1	TRBJ1-2	CASSLVRGSYGYTF	TGCGCCAGCAGCTTGGTTAGGGGCAGCTATGGCTACACCTTC